Listed below are T cell receptor beta chains from one sample, sequenced in a study of siplizumab effects on memory and regulatory T cells. This table comes from immunoSEQ multiplex PCR, and its TCRdb copy is limited to in-frame clones, with some not included. The sample has nearly 85,000 clones, around 90% seen once. The source material was Tregs sorted from blood. These receptors came from a human donor in good health. Both conserved end residues are part of each CDR3. The order of the fields is J gene, V gene, CDR3 protein.

>TRBJ1-4|TRBV6-6
CASSWTGKEKLFF
>TRBJ2-2|TRBV5-4
CASSPVAGVDTGELFF
>TRBJ1-1|TRBV9
CASSPEGTRTEAFF
>TRBJ1-2|TRBV7-9
CASSLGDLLWYGYTF
>TRBJ1-5|TRBV19
CASSAQGYNQPQHF
>TRBJ2-2|TRBV28
CASSPLRGRAGELFF
>TRBJ1-5|TRBV5-6
CASIRRGYSNQPQHF
>TRBJ1-1|TRBV4-3
CASSNRGMNTEAFF
>TRBJ2-7|TRBV5-6
CASSMGTGTYEQYF
>TRBJ2-7|TRBV5-6
CASSLDRNSYEQYF
>TRBJ1-2|TRBV5-4
CASSWAGGSYGYTF
>TRBJ2-5|TRBV20-1
CSATGGETQYF
>TRBJ2-1|TRBV5-1
CASSRVRDRLLF
>TRBJ2-6|TRBV4-1
CASSRYRGSGANVLTF
>TRBJ2-3|TRBV7-3
CASSLSPGSSTDTQYF
>TRBJ2-7|TRBV18
CASSPRPAGYEQYF
>TRBJ1-2|TRBV4-1
CASSQDPRDSQYGYTF
>TRBJ2-4|TRBV6-5
CASSAGGKNIQYF
>TRBJ2-6|TRBV5-1
CASSSGGYPGANVLTF
>TRBJ2-5|TRBV5-4
CASSLADGETQYF
>TRBJ2-5|TRBV27
CASSGGAFETQYF